This TCR beta chain was captured in a study of PD-L1 blockade in urothelial cancer (dated by TCRdb to about 2017). Describing the broader study: Therapy was started at some point between 2013 and 2015 for all patients, and atezolizumab 1,200 mg was administered intravenously every 3 weeks. About 90% of the 29 patients were males with bladder-origin urothelial cancer, and about 65% of the 29 reported a prior smoking history. Patients had an ECOG performance status of 0 or 1 and had received between 0 and 3 prior chemotherapy regimens. Blood samples were analyzed at two time points: 3 weeks after treatment start (second dose) and 6 weeks after treatment start. Blood samples gave a median of around 140,000 T cells and approximately 81,000 unique TCRs, with a median clonality of roughly 0.08. Somatic, immune and clinical correlates of response to PD-L1 blockade with atezolizumab in urothelial cancer were the focus of an exploratory multi-omic analysis. Pretreatment tumor samples, along with matched peripheral blood serially collected before and after atezolizumab treatment, were subjected to TCR sequencing. Progression-free survival longer than 6 months counted as durable clinical benefit, and TCR features were additionally tested against both progression-free and overall survival. In the same patients, pretreatment tumors underwent whole exome sequencing and RNA sequencing in addition to TCR sequencing. Nine patients achieved durable clinical benefit and approximately 20 did not. Under 30 patients had pretreatment blood TCR-seq, about 25 had at least one posttreatment blood collection, and about 25 had tumor TCR-seq.

Synthetic TCR analog templates were spiked into each PCR to estimate absolute template abundance from read counts. The immunoSEQ assay was used to amplify TCRbeta CDR3 regions from genomic DNA with bias-controlled V and J gene primers. Rearranged TCRbeta segments were sequenced at approximately 20X coverage. The paper's processing steps were these. Sequencing errors were corrected by clustering, and CDR3s were annotated against IMGT so that V, D and J genes could be assigned. Downstream analyses used only productive TCRbeta rearrangements, leaving out any out-of-frame or stop-codon sequences. To compute clonality, Shannon entropy was normalized by the log of the number of unique productive sequences and then subtracted from one. Fisher's exact test with Benjamini-Hochberg correction, at a threshold of adjusted p below 0.01, was used to find clones that differed between time points or between blood and tumor. What TCRdb holds here is the immuneACCESS table cut down to in-frame rearrangements. Part of the clones is not present; checked against another copy, under half of the missing clones reflect an unresolved V gene, and the others are unexplained. D and trimming were read from the DNA, whereas the V and J calls and clone size are those reported in that table. Within this sample are around 110,000 clones, with approximately 89% of them counted one time only. The ten most abundant clones make up approximately 3.8% of the sample.

At the junction V is shortened by 8 bases and J by 0 bases; bases outside the gene matches: 4. According to the germline V gene, CDR1 reads SNHLY and CDR2 reads FYNNEI. Its CDR3 holds 16 amino acids, cysteine through phenylalanine. The kept DNA is CDR3 alone, 48 bases in frame from the first base. The research as a whole found: Because the sample size was small (n ≈ 27) and many exploratory analyses were performed, the results are intended to be hypothesis-generating. Improved progression-free and overall survival was associated with having pretreatment peripheral blood TCR clonality below the median. At 3 weeks after the start of treatment, tumor-associated TCR clones in peripheral blood had expanded more in patients with durable benefit (n of about 20, p = 0.022).

Turning to this clone: Its antigen remains unidentified. Qualities for individual bases were not recorded, and no much larger clone is one base off.

The time point label here, explained by the study, means: peripheral blood 6 weeks after treatment start. A total of 25 to 35 patients with locally advanced or metastatic urothelial carcinoma, treated at Memorial Sloan Kettering on a trial protocol, made up the cohort. Peripheral blood mononuclear cells were collected pretreatment and during treatment, at between 1 and 8 total time points per patient. The Qiagen DNeasy Blood extraction kit was used to purify genomic DNA from total PBMCs and tumor samples. Collected pretreatment and during treatment, PBMCs were isolated and stored as previously described.

The source material was PBMCs, sampled around atezolizumab (anti-PD-L1) treatment. Recombination linked TRBV2 to TRBJ2-3; TRBD2 lines up with 14 middle nucleotides. The TCR sequence derives from a man aged 55-75 years with urothelial cancer. This receptor carries the CDR3 CASGGTSGGSTDTQYF. The base sequence is TGTGCCAGCGGGGGGACTAGCGGGGGCAGCACAGATACGCAGTATTTT.